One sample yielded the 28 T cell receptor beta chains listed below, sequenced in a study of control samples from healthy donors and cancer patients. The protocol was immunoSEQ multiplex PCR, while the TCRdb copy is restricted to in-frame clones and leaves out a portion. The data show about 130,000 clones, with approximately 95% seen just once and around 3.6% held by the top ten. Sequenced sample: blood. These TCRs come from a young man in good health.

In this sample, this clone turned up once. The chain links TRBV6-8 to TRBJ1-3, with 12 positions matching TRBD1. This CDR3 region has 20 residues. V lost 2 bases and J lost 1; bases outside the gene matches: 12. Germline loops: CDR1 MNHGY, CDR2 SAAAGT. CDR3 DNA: TGTGCCAGCAGTTACGATTCCGGGACAGGGGGCGAAGGATCTGGAAACACCATATATTTT. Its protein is CASSYDSGTGGEGSGNTIYF.

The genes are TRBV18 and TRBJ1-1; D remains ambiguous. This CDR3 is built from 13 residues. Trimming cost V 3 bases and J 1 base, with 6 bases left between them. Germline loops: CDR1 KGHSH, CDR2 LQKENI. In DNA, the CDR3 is TGTGCCAGCTCACCCAACGGGAACACTGAAGCTTTCTTT. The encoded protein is CASSPNGNTEAFF.

The DNA for the CDR3 is TGTGCCAGCAGGGGACAGGGTTTCTACGAGCAGTACTTC. It is translated as CASRGQGFYEQYF. The chain joins TRBV2 to TRBJ2-7; 9 bases fit TRBD1. Germline CDR1 is SNHLY and CDR2 is FYNNEI. This CDR3 has 13 amino acids. V gave up 6 bases and J gave up 3 bases; unmatched junction bases: 3.

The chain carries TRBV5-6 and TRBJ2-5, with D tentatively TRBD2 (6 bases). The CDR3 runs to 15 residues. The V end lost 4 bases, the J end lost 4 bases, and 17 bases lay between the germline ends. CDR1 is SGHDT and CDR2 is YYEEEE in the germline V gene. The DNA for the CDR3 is TGTGCCAGCAGCCCGCTGGGGGGTCAAGGAGAGACCCAGTACTTC. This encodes CASSPLGGQGETQYF. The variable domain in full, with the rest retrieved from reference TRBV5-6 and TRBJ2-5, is DAGVTQSPTHLIKTRGQQVTLRCSPKSGHDTVSWYQQALGQGPQFIFQYYEEEERQRGNFPDRFSGHQFPNYSSELNVNALLLGDSALYLCASSPLGGQGETQYFGPGTRLLVL.

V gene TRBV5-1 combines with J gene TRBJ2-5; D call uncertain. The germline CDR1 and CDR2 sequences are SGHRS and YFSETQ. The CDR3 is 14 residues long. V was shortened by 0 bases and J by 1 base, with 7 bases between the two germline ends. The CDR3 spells CASSLGLIQETQYF. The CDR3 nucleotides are TGCGCCAGCAGCTTGGGCCTCATCCAAGAGACCCAGTACTTC. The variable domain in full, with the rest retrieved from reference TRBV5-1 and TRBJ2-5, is KAGVTQTPRYLIKTRGQQVTLSCSPISGHRSVSWYQQTPGQGLQFLFEYFSETQRNKGNFPGRFSGRQFSNSRSEMNVSTLELGDSALYLCASSLGLIQETQYFGPGTRLLVL.

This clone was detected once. CDR3: CASSTAGTGRHKNIQYF. The CDR3 DNA follows: TGTGCCAGCAGCACAGCCGGGACAGGGAGGCACAAAAACATTCAGTACTTC. V gene TRBV7-2 combines with J gene TRBJ2-4, with 9 positions matching TRBD1. Looked up from germline, CDR1 is SGHTA and CDR2 is FQGNSA. There are 17 residues in the CDR3. Trimming took 5 bases from V and 3 from J; bases not matched to a gene: 11.

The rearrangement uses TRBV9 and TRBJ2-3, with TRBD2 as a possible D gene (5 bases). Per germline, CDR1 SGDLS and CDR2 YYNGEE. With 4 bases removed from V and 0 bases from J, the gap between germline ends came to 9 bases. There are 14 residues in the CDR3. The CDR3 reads CASSLDWSTDTQYF. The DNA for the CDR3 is TGTGCCAGCAGCCTGGACTGGAGCACAGATACGCAGTATTTT.

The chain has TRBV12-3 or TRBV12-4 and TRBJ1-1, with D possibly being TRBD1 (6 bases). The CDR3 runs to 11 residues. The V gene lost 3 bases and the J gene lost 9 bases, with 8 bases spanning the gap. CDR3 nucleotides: TGTGCCAGCAGTTTCGGACAGAAAGCTTTCTTT. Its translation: CASSFGQKAFF.

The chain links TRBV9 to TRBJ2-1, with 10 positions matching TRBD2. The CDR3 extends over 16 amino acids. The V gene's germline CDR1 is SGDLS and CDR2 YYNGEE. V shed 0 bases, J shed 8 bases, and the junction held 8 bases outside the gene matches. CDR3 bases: TGTGCCAGCAGCGTAGCGAGCGGGGGGGCGGTCTATGAGCAGTTCTTC. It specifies CASSVASGGAVYEQFF.

The CDR3 nucleotides read TGCAGCGTGGGTATGACAGGAGACAGCAATCAGCCCCAGCATTTT. It is translated as CSVGMTGDSNQPQHF. The gene calls are TRBV29-1 and TRBJ1-5; the D gene is possibly TRBD1 (6 bases). CDR3 size: 15 residues. V was trimmed by 6 bases and J by 1 base, leaving 16 bases between them. Germline CDR1 is SQVTM and CDR2 is ANQGSEA. The full variable domain, rest sourced from reference TRBV29-1 and TRBJ1-5, is SAVISQKPSRDICQRGTSLTIQCQVDSQVTMMFWYRQQPGQSLTLIATANQGSEATYESGFVIDKFPISRPNLTFSTLTVSNMSPEDSSIYLCSVGMTGDSNQPQHFGDGTRLSIL.

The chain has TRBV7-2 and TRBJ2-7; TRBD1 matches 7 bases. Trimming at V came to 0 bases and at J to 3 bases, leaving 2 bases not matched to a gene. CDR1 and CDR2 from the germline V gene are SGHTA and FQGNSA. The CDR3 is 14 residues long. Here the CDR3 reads CASSLAQGDYEQYF. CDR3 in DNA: TGTGCCAGCAGCTTAGCTCAGGGGGACTACGAGCAGTACTTC.

This CDR3 reads CASSPGGRGNEQFF. CDR3 sequence (DNA): TGCGCCAGCAGCCCAGGAGGGCGGGGGAATGAGCAGTTCTTC. The chain couples TRBV5-1 to TRBJ2-1; 7 bases align to TRBD2. Germline lookup yields CDR1 SGHRS and CDR2 YFSETQ. Trimming took 4 bases from V and 7 from J; bases not matched to a gene: 8. The length of the CDR3 is 14 residues.

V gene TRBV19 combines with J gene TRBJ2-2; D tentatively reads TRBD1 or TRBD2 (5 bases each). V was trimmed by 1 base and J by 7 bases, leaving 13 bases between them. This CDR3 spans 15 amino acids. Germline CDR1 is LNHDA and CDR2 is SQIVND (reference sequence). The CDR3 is CASSIGLGASGELFF. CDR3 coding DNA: TGTGCCAGTAGTATAGGACTCGGGGCGAGCGGGGAGCTGTTTTTT.

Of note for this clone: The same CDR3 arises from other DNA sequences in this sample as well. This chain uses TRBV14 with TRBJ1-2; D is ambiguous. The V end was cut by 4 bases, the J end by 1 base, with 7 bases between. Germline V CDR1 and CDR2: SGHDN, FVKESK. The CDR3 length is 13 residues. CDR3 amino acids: CASSPDGNYGYTF. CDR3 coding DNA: TGTGCCAGCAGCCCGGACGGTAACTATGGCTACACCTTC.

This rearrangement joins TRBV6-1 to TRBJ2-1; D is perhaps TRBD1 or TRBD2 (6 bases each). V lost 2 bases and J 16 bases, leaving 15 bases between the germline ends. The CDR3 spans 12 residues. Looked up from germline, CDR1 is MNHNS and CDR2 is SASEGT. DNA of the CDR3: TGTGCCAGCAGTGAAAGACTAGGGGGTAGATTCTTC. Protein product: CASSERLGGRFF.

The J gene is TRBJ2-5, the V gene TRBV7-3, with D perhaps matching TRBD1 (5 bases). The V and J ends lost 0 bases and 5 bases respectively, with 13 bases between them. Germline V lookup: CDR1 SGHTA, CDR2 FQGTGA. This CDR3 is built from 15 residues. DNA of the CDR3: TGTGCCAGCAGCTTAACCAGGGAAGCATGGGAGACCCAGTACTTC. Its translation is CASSLTREAWETQYF.

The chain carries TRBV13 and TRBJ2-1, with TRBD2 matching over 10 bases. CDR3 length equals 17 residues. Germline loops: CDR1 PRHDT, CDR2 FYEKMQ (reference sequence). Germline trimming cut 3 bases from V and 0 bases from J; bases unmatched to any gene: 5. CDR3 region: CASSLGPSGGSYNEQFF. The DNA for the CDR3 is TGTGCCAGCAGCTTGGGGCCTAGCGGGGGCTCCTACAATGAGCAGTTCTTC.

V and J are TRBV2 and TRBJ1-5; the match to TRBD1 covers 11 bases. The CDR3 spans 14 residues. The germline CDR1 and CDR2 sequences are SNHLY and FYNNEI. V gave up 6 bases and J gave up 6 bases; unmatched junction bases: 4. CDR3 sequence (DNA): TGTGCCAGCAGCGGACAGGGGGCAGGTCAGCCCCAGCATTTT. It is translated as CASSGQGAGQPQHF.

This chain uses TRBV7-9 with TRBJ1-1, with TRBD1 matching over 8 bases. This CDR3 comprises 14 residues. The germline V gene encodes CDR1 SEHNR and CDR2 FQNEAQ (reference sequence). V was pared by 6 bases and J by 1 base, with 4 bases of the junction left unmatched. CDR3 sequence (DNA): TGTGCCAGCAGGAGTGGGACAGGGAACACTGAAGCTTTCTTT. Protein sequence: CASRSGTGNTEAFF. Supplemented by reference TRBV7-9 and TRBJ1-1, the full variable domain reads DTGVSQNPRHKITKRGQNVTFRCDPISEHNRLYWYRQTLGQGPEFLTYFQNEAQLEKSRLLSDRFSAERPKGSFSTLEIQRTEQGDSAMYLCASRSGTGNTEAFFGQGTRLTVV.

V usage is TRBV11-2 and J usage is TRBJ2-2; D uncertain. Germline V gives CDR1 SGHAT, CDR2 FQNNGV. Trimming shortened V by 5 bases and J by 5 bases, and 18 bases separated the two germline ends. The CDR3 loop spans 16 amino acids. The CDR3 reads CASSPAGGSSTGELFF. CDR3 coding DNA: TGTGCCAGCAGCCCTGCTGGCGGCTCCTCAACCGGGGAGCTGTTTTTT.

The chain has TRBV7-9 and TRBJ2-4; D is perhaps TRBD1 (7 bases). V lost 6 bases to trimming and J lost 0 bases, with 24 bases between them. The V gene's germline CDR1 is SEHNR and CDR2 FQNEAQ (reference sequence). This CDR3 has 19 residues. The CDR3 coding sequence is TGTGCCAGCAGTCCAGGGGGGTCAGGGCAACTCCTAGCCAAAAACATTCAGTACTTC. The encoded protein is CASSPGGSGQLLAKNIQYF.

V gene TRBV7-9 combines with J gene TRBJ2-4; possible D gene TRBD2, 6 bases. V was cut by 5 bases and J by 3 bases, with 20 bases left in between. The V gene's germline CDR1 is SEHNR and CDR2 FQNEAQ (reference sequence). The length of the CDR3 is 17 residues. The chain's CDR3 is CASSPSSGGIGKNIQYF. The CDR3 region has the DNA TGTGCCAGCAGCCCTTCCTCCGGAGGGATCGGCAAAAACATTCAGTACTTC. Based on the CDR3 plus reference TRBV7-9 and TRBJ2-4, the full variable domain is DTGVSQNPRHKITKRGQNVTFRCDPISEHNRLYWYRQTLGQGPEFLTYFQNEAQLEKSRLLSDRFSAERPKGSFSTLEIQRTEQGDSAMYLCASSPSSGGIGKNIQYFGAGTRLSVL.

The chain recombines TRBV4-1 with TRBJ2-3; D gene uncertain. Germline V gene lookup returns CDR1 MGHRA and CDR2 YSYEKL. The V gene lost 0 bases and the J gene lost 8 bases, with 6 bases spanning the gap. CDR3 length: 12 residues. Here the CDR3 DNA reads TGCGCCAGCAGCCAAGATAAGGTTACGCAGTATTTT. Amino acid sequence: CASSQDKVTQYF.

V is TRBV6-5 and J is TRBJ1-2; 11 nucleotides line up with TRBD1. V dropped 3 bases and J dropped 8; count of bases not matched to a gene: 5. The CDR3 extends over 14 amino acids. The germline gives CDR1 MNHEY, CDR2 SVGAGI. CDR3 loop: CASSYLGTGGGYTF. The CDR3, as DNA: TGTGCCAGCAGTTATCTCGGGACAGGGGGAGGCTACACCTTC.

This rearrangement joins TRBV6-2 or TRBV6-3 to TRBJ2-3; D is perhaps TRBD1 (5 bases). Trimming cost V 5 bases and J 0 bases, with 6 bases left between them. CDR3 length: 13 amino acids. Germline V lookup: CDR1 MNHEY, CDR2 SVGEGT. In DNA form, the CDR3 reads TGTGCCAGCAGTGGACATAGCACAGATACGCAGTATTTT. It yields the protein CASSGHSTDTQYF.

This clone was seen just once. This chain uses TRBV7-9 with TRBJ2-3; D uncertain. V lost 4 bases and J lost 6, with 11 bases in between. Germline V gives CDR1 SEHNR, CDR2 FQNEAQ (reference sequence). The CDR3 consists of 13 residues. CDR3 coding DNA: TGTGCCAGCAGCTCGCGATCGAGGGATACGCAGTATTTT. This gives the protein CASSSRSRDTQYF.

CDR3 sequence: CATSDLLGFQHF. The CDR3 nucleotides read TGTGCCACCAGTGATTTGCTGGGCTTCCAGCATTTT. This chain connects TRBV24-1 to TRBJ1-5, with D hard to call. From germline, CDR1 is KGHDR and CDR2 SFDVKD. Trimming left V 0 bases short and J 12 bases short, with 8 bases between. The CDR3 runs 12 residues.

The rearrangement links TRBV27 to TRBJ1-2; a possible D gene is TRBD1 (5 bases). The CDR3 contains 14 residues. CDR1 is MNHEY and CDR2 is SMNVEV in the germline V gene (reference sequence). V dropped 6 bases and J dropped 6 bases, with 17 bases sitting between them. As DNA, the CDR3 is TGTGCCAGCAGCCTCGGGGCTCCAGGGCATGGCTACACCTTC. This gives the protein CASSLGAPGHGYTF.